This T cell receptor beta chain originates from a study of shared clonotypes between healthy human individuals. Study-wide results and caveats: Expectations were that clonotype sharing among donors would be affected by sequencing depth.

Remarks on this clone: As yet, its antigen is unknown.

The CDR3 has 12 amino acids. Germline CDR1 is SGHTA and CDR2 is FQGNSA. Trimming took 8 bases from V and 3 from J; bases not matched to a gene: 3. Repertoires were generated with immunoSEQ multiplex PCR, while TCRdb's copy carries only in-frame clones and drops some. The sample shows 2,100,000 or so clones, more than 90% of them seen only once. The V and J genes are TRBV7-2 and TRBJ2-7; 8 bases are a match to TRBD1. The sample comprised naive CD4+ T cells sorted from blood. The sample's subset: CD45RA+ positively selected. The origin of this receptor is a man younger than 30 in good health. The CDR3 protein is CASGQGIYEQYF. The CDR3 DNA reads TGTGCCAGCGGACAGGGAATCTACGAGCAGTACTTC.